These 30 T cell receptor beta chains originate from one sample sequenced in a study of control samples from healthy donors and cancer patients. TCRdb's table, derived via immunoSEQ multiplex PCR, lists solely in-frame clones and lacks some. This table has about 160,000 clones, around 95% appearing once. Sequenced sample: blood. These receptors all come from a woman between 40 and 55 years old in good health.

The chain couples TRBV6-5 to TRBJ1-1; D remains ambiguous. Trimming removed 4 bases from V and 9 bases from J, with 18 bases in between. The CDR3 runs 14 residues. The V gene's germline CDR1 is MNHEY and CDR2 SVGAGI. The CDR3 bases are TGTGCCAGCAGTTCCCCCGGTTTGTATTCTAAAGCTTTCTTT. The encoded protein is CASSSPGLYSKAFF.

This chain connects TRBV5-1 to TRBJ2-7; TRBD1 matches 9 bases. V shed 4 bases and J 4 bases; nucleotides not matched to a gene: 3. Per germline, CDR1 SGHRS and CDR2 YFSETQ. The CDR3 is 13 amino acids. CDR3 sequence: CASSRDREYEQYF. The CDR3 DNA is TGCGCCAGCAGCCGGGACAGGGAGTACGAGCAGTACTTC. The variable domain in full, with the rest retrieved from reference TRBV5-1 and TRBJ2-7, is KAGVTQTPRYLIKTRGQQVTLSCSPISGHRSVSWYQQTPGQGLQFLFEYFSETQRNKGNFPGRFSGRQFSNSRSEMNVSTLELGDSALYLCASSRDREYEQYFGPGTRLTVT.

The chain joins TRBV4-3 to TRBJ2-6; 12 positions agree with TRBD1. Losses at the gene ends were 4 bases for V and 4 bases for J; bases not matched to a gene: 11. Germline-derived CDR1 and CDR2 are LGHNA and YSLEER. This CDR3 spans 19 amino acids. This CDR3 is CASSREPGQGATGANVLTF. CDR3 nucleotides: TGCGCCAGCAGCCGAGAACCGGGACAGGGGGCAACCGGGGCCAACGTCCTGACTTTC.

The V call is TRBV19, the J call TRBJ2-2; D could derive from TRBD1 or TRBD2 (5 bases each). The germline V and J ends were trimmed by 5 bases and 3 bases, with 16 bases remaining between them. CDR1 is LNHDA, CDR2 SQIVND, per germline (reference sequence). This CDR3 has 16 residues. The CDR3 sequence: CASSPRAMGDTGELFF. CDR3 DNA: TGTGCCAGTAGTCCCCGGGCAATGGGGGACACCGGGGAGCTGTTTTTT.

The gene calls are TRBV27 and TRBJ1-5; maybe TRBD1 (5 bases). Germline V gene sequence: CDR1 MNHEY, CDR2 SMNVEV (reference sequence). V was clipped by 6 bases and J by 1 base, with 19 bases between them. The CDR3 covers 17 residues. CDR3 region: CASSRRTLQASNQPQHF. Written as DNA, the CDR3 is TGTGCCAGCAGCCGAAGGACACTACAGGCAAGCAATCAGCCCCAGCATTTT.

V usage is TRBV12-3 or TRBV12-4 and J usage is TRBJ1-1; D is undetermined. CDR3 size: 13 residues. V gave up 6 bases and J gave up 3 bases, with 11 bases separating them. The CDR3 bases are TGTGCCAGCAGCCTACCCCACTACACTGAAGCTTTCTTT. Translation gives CASSLPHYTEAFF.

This chain links TRBV9 with TRBJ1-3; D gene ambiguous. This CDR3 region has 15 residues. V lost 3 bases to trimming and J lost 2 bases, with 12 bases between them. The germline CDR1 and CDR2 sequences are SGDLS and YYNGEE. CDR3 protein: CASSGYTAPGNTIYF. The CDR3 DNA sequence: TGTGCCAGCAGCGGTTACACAGCTCCTGGAAACACCATATATTTT.

The V gene is TRBV27, the J gene TRBJ1-6, with D uncertain. CDR3 length equals 14 residues. V shed 3 bases and J shed 7 bases, with 10 bases lying between them. CDR1 and CDR2 (germline): MNHEY, SMNVEV (reference sequence). The CDR3 protein is CASSFRPGNSPLHF. In DNA form, the CDR3 reads TGTGCCAGCAGTTTTCGGCCCGGGAATTCACCCCTCCACTTT.

This chain uses TRBV9 with TRBJ1-2; possibly TRBD1 for D (6 bases). This CDR3 comprises 15 residues. CDR1 is SGDLS, CDR2 YYNGEE, per germline. Trimming took 4 bases from V and 1 from J, leaving 14 bases between them. CDR3 amino acids: CASSFSGTNNYGYTF. CDR3 sequence (DNA): TGTGCCAGCAGCTTTTCCGGGACAAATAACTATGGCTACACCTTC.

The chain employs TRBV19 and TRBJ2-7; unclear D gene. There are 14 residues in the CDR3. V dropped 0 bases and J dropped 4 bases, with 10 bases sitting between them. CDR1 and CDR2 from the germline V gene are LNHDA and SQIVND (reference sequence). The chain's CDR3 is CASSIDGGGYEQYF. The CDR3, as DNA: TGTGCCAGTAGTATAGATGGTGGCGGATACGAGCAGTACTTC.

Regarding this clone: Other DNA sequences in this specimen translate into the identical CDR3. The chain recombines TRBV19 with TRBJ2-2; no firm D call. This CDR3 region has 14 residues. Between the trimmed V and J ends, which lost 4 bases and 0 bases, there was a span of 6 bases. Germline CDR1 and CDR2: LNHDA and SQIVND (reference sequence). The CDR3 coding sequence is TGTGCCAGTAGTAGGTCGGCGAACACCGGGGAGCTGTTTTTT. Amino acid sequence: CASSRSANTGELFF.

This rearrangement joins TRBV6-5 to TRBJ1-5; D ambiguous. Germline assignment: CDR1 MNHEY and CDR2 SVGAGI. The CDR3 runs 14 residues. Trimming took 6 bases from V and 7 from J, leaving 16 bases between them. CDR3 sequence (DNA): TGTGCCAGCAGGCCGACGGAAGAGGAGCAGCCCCAGCATTTT. Amino acid sequence: CASRPTEEEQPQHF.

The chain is built from TRBV5-1 and TRBJ1-5, with D possibly TRBD1 on 5 matching bases. There are 14 residues in the CDR3. Germline V gene sequence: CDR1 SGHRS, CDR2 YFSETQ. Trimming cost V 1 base and J 4 bases, with 9 bases left between them. CDR3 loop: CASSLLGGNQPQHF. CDR3 DNA: TGCGCCAGCAGCTTGTTGGGGGGAAATCAGCCCCAGCATTTT.

The gene calls are TRBV10-3 and TRBJ2-7, with D maybe TRBD1 (5 bases). CDR1 is ENHRY and CDR2 is SYGVKD in the germline V gene. The CDR3 sequence is 15 residues long. V lost 7 bases to trimming and J lost 2 bases, with 18 bases between them. Here the CDR3 DNA reads TGTGCCATCACTGGTAGGGCAGGGAATACCTACGAGCAGTACTTC. Translation: CAITGRAGNTYEQYF.

The chain combines TRBV19 with TRBJ1-6; D may be TRBD1 (5 bases). CDR3 size: 14 residues. V dropped 3 bases and J dropped 7 bases, with 10 bases sitting between them. From germline, CDR1 is LNHDA and CDR2 SQIVND (reference sequence). CDR3: CASSMGGRNSPLHF. Here the CDR3 DNA reads TGTGCCAGTAGTATGGGGGGTAGGAATTCACCCCTCCACTTT.

This chain links TRBV27 with TRBJ2-3; 9 positions agree with TRBD2. The CDR3 runs 15 residues. From germline, CDR1 is MNHEY and CDR2 SMNVEV (reference sequence). V lost 0 bases, J lost 6 bases, and 4 bases stayed unmatched. In DNA, the CDR3 is TGTGCCAGCAGTTTATCAAGCGGGGGGTGGGATACGCAGTATTTT. Protein sequence: CASSLSSGGWDTQYF.

This clone was seen a single time. The chain is built from TRBV5-5 and TRBJ2-7; a weak D match, TRBD1 (5 bases). V was clipped by 4 bases and J by 6 bases, with 35 bases between them. The CDR3 has 20 amino acids. CDR1 and CDR2 from the germline V gene are SGHKS and YYEKEE (reference sequence). The CDR3 sequence is CASSGTPQVRPTNINPEQYF. The DNA of the CDR3 is TGTGCCAGCAGCGGCACCCCACAGGTTAGGCCGACGAATATCAACCCCGAGCAGTACTTC.

This chain uses TRBV5-1 with TRBJ2-3, with 8 positions matching TRBD1. Per germline, CDR1 SGHRS and CDR2 YFSETQ. The CDR3 runs to 17 residues. The trim removed 4 bases at V and 1 base at J, leaving 11 bases unmatched. The CDR3 loop reads CASSLGQVGVGTDTQYF. CDR3 nucleotides: TGCGCCAGCAGCCTGGGACAGGTAGGAGTGGGCACAGATACGCAGTATTTT.

The chain employs TRBV20-1 and TRBJ2-1, with 8 bases matching TRBD2. V lost 3 bases, J lost 6 bases, and 4 bases stayed unmatched. CDR1 DFQATT and CDR2 SNEGSKA come from the germline V gene (reference sequence). This CDR3 region has 13 residues. CDR3 amino acids: CSASGLAGNEQFF. The CDR3 region has the DNA TGCAGTGCTAGTGGGCTAGCGGGCAATGAGCAGTTCTTC.

The V and J genes are TRBV9 and TRBJ1-6; D not resolved. The germline V gene has CDR1 SGDLS and CDR2 YYNGEE. The CDR3 contains 14 residues. V lost 4 bases, J lost 10 bases, and 15 bases lay in between. CDR3: CASSTYKEGSPLHF. The CDR3 DNA is TGTGCCAGCAGCACCTACAAGGAAGGCTCACCCCTCCACTTT.

The chain uses TRBV2 and TRBJ2-1, with 7 bases aligning to TRBD2. Germline assignment: CDR1 SNHLY and CDR2 FYNNEI. The CDR3 extends over 14 amino acids. Trimming cost V 2 bases and J 6 bases; bases outside gene matches: 4. The CDR3 sequence is CASSEFPGGNEQFF. In DNA form, the CDR3 reads TGTGCCAGCAGTGAATTTCCGGGGGGCAATGAGCAGTTCTTC.

V gene TRBV19 combines with J gene TRBJ1-2; maybe TRBD1 (5 bases). This CDR3 comprises 13 residues. Germline V lookup: CDR1 LNHDA, CDR2 SQIVND (reference sequence). Trimming cost V 7 bases and J 4 bases, with 13 bases left between them. The CDR3 loop is CASTNTGRYGYTF. CDR3 nucleotide sequence: TGTGCCAGTACGAATACAGGCCGCTATGGCTACACCTTC.

The chain combines TRBV7-2 with TRBJ2-5; TRBD1 aligns across 8 bases. Trimming at V came to 5 bases and at J to 5 bases, leaving 10 bases not matched to a gene. Germline lookup yields CDR1 SGHTA and CDR2 FQGNSA. The CDR3 sequence is 15 residues long. CDR3 DNA sequence: TGTGCCAGCAGCCAGAGGACAGGGATAGGGGAGACCCAGTACTTC. Translation gives CASSQRTGIGETQYF.

The chain has TRBV7-2 and TRBJ1-4, with D possibly TRBD1 on 5 matching bases. This CDR3 is 13 amino acids long. Between the trimmed V and J ends, which lost 1 base and 11 bases, there was a span of 11 bases. Germline V gene sequence: CDR1 SGHTA, CDR2 FQGNSA. The CDR3 here is CASSLVGGGKLFF. The CDR3 DNA is TGTGCCAGCAGCTTAGTTGGGGGAGGGAAACTGTTTTTT.

The chain links TRBV6-6 to TRBJ2-1; no clear D. The germline V gene has CDR1 MNHNY and CDR2 SVGAGI (reference sequence). The V end was cut by 7 bases, the J end by 3 bases, with 4 bases between. The CDR3 runs 11 residues. The CDR3 DNA reads TGTGCCAGCACCAACTACAATGAGCAGTTCTTC. Translating it yields CASTNYNEQFF.

The chain links TRBV6-2 or TRBV6-3 to TRBJ2-1; 8 nucleotides agree with TRBD1. This CDR3 has 14 amino acids. The V and J ends lost 2 bases and 3 bases, in that order; junction bases with no gene match: 0. CDR1 is MNHEY and CDR2 is SVGEGT in the germline V gene. The CDR3 DNA reads TGTGCCAGCAGTTACACAGGGGGCTACAATGAGCAGTTCTTC. This encodes CASSYTGGYNEQFF.

The sample holds one count of this clone. J is TRBJ2-2 and V is TRBV5-1; TRBD2 matches 14 bases. The CDR3 totals 17 residues. J was trimmed by 2 bases and V by 5 bases; bases with no gene match: 5. The germline V gene encodes CDR1 SGHRS and CDR2 YFSETQ. The CDR3 DNA reads as TGCGCCAGCAGGGGACTAGCGGGAGCTTCTAACACCGGGGAGCTGTTTTTT. Protein: CASRGLAGASNTGELFF.

The V gene is TRBV29-1, the J gene TRBJ1-4, with 8 bases fitting TRBD1. V lost 4 bases and J lost 1; bases outside the gene matches: 2. CDR1 is SQVTM, CDR2 ANQGSEA, per germline. The CDR3 sequence is 14 residues long. The CDR3 DNA is TGCAGCGTTGTAGACAGGGGAACTAATGAAAAACTGTTTTTT. It specifies CSVVDRGTNEKLFF.

The chain recombines TRBV5-1 with TRBJ1-4; unclear D gene. Deletions cut 6 bases from V and 6 bases from J, with 12 bases between. This CDR3 region has 13 residues. Germline V lookup: CDR1 SGHRS, CDR2 YFSETQ. The CDR3 nucleotides read TGCGCCAGCAAGAACCTGGCGGATGAAAAACTGTTTTTT. Its protein is CASKNLADEKLFF.

This clone was recorded only once. The chain combines TRBV4-3 with TRBJ2-1; the D is unclear. Per germline, CDR1 LGHNA and CDR2 YSLEER. The CDR3 length is 16 residues. V dropped 0 bases and J dropped 4 bases, with 13 bases sitting between them. CDR3 loop: CASSQDPATTYNEQFF. CDR3 coding DNA: TGCGCCAGCAGCCAAGATCCGGCAACGACTTACAATGAGCAGTTCTTC.